The source of this T cell receptor beta chain is a study of blood T cell repertoires in COVID-19. The overall study: Sources were T cells, B-cell-depleted T cells, or PBMCs; the material itself was cDNA or gDNA.

Authors' methods: Amplifying reference gene primers gave estimates of nucleated cell counts. The repertoire was sequenced with immunoSEQ multiplex PCR; TCRdb's copy has only in-frame clones and lacks some. That table furnishes V, J and clone size, whereas the DNA furnished D and trimming. The repertoire includes tens of thousands of clones, around four fifths of them detected once, and roughly 5.7% sits in the top ten. V lost 4 bases to trimming and J lost 7 bases, with 10 bases between them. Germline assignment: CDR1 LGHDT and CDR2 YNNKEL (reference sequence). This CDR3 comprises 13 residues. Source material: peripheral blood. The chain recombines TRBV3-1 (or the pseudogene TRBV3-2) with TRBJ1-4; TRBD1 might be the D (6 bases). The clonotype originates from a man between 65 and 85 years old with acute or convalescent COVID-19. The DNA for the CDR3 is TGTGCCAGCAGCCGGAACAGGGTTGAAAAACTGTTTTTT. Its protein product is CASSRNRVEKLFF.